This T cell receptor beta chain was observed in a study of T-cell memory formation after mild COVID-19. Study-wide findings and caveats: Contracting CD4+ clones lay largely in CM and EM, with CD8+ ones residing in EMRA.

This clonotype has just a few counts. Its antigen remains unidentified. TCRdb called the 5' RACE reads again in MiXCR, with one record for every CDR3 protein. The sample lists over 150,000 distinct CDR3 sequences; 20% to 25% were seen once. Between the trimmed V and J ends, which lost 7 bases and 3 bases, there was a span of 16 bases. Germline V gene lookup returns CDR1 LNHDA and CDR2 SQIVND (reference sequence). The CDR3 is made up of 15 amino acids. The sequenced sample was PBMCs or a T cell subset sorted from them (not recorded which). The TCR originated in an adult woman who had mild COVID-19 (a few samples of this study predate the infection). Cell type and time point are not known. V is TRBV19 and J is TRBJ1-5; D unclear. The CDR3 sequence: CASTPSRDANQPQHF. The CDR3 DNA is TGTGCCAGTACCCCTTCCCGGGATGCCAATCAGCCCCAGCATTTT.